This T cell receptor beta chain was recorded in a study of shared clonotypes between healthy human individuals. Those who donated, Caucasian adults without exception, all lived in Nashville, Tennessee. The test was conducted at deep level. Sequencing was performed with immunoSEQ multiplex PCR; in TCRdb, only in-frame clones are kept and a portion is missing. The sample has about 1.5 million clones, 95% to 99% seen once; the top ten hold 0.4% to 0.45%. Trimming took off 6 bases at V and 2 bases at J, with 11 bases between the two ends. Germline values: CDR1 KGHSH, CDR2 LQKENI. The CDR3 sequence is 14 residues long.

This sequence joins TRBV18 and TRBJ1-3, with D uncertain. The sequenced sample was naive CD4+ T cells sorted from blood. Subset given: CD45RA+ positively selected. The sequence derives from a man aged 30 to 39 in good health. CDR3 sequence: CASSPALAGNTIYF. The CDR3 coding sequence is TGTGCCAGCTCCCCTGCATTAGCTGGAAACACCATATATTTT.